Listed here is a single T cell receptor beta chain. Antigen specificity is unknown. The protocol was immunoSEQ multiplex PCR, while the TCRdb copy is restricted to in-frame clones and leaves out a portion. The profile shows some 95,000 clones, 80% to 90% of them singletons. These data come from a study of T cell responses to AZD1222 COVID-19 vaccine. Turning to the study itself: Second-dose intervals of approximately 4 or approximately 12 weeks were pooled.

General study results and limits: Without day 14 samples, only post-peak T cell repertoires were studied.

V dropped 5 bases and J dropped 4 bases, with 9 bases sitting between them. The CDR3 is made up of 13 amino acids. The germline V gene has CDR1 ENHRY and CDR2 SYGVKD. The receptor's source is an adult in good health. V usage is TRBV10-3 and J usage is TRBJ1-5; D may be TRBD1 (6 bases). Source: peripheral blood, taken on day 0 of AZD1222 vaccination. The CDR3 DNA sequence: TGTGCCATCAGTCGGACAGATAATCAGCCCCAGCATTTT. It specifies CAISRTDNQPQHF.